Sequencing of this TCR beta chain was carried out in a study of CD8 T cells in Susac syndrome (dated by TCRdb to about 2019). Study-wide context: Whether CD8+ T cell activation and differentiation in Susac syndrome was antigen driven was tested using repertoire sequencing.

A single count supports this clonotype. The target of this receptor is not known. Nothing much larger sits one base from this clone, and base qualities are not available. One read represents weak support. General study outcomes and caveats: The TCR sequencing and HLA analysis was acknowledged to have included a relatively small number of individuals.

From a lookup of the germline V gene, CDR1 and CDR2 are MDHEN and SYDVKM. Inclusive of the bounding cysteine and phenylalanine, the CDR3 is 15 residues long. Only CDR3 DNA remains: 45 bases, in frame from the first base. V lost 3 bases and J lost 2 bases; the stretch between them is 11 bases long. RNA was extracted with the RNeasy kit and 0.5 to 1 ug was reverse transcribed using random hexamers. The immunoSEQ multiplex PCR assay, covering 54 Vbeta and 13 Jbeta segments, was used to amplify TCR beta CDR3 regions. To correct PCR amplification bias, a synthetic template baseline was used for both primer optimization and computational correction. The study's own analysis went as follows. Reads were assigned to V, D and J genes according to IMGT and analyzed in immunoSEQ Analyzer, with only productive sequences retained. To calculate clonality, Shannon entropy was normalized by log2 of the number of productive unique sequences and then subtracted from one. For each patient and control, public and private clones were evaluated within the 100 most prevalent clones. Clones were defined as Susac-specific if absent from the healthy and MS cohorts, from over a thousand published viral clones and from other ImmuneACCESS disease sequences. The public reads were quality trimmed at Q25 with fastp and then assembled into clones with MiXCR by TCRdb, keeping productive beta chains. Each record represents a unique CDR3 protein, reported with the most common genes and DNA among its rows. What appears here as the V and J calls and clone size reflects TCRdb's work, not the paper's. This sample comprises about 160,000 distinct CDR3 sequences, just over 90% of them detected only once. The leading ten clones occupy approximately 0.082% of the sample.

High-throughput TCR beta sequencing profiled peripheral blood CD8+ and CD4+ T cells from healthy donors, Susac syndrome patients and multiple sclerosis patients. The healthy donors served as controls matched for age and sex. Bulk CD8+ and CD4+ T cells were purified magnetically by negative isolation, whereas CD8+ TEMRA cells were enriched by FACS. Blood was collected in EDTA tubes and processed within 24 hours, with PBMCs isolated through density gradient centrifugation. PBMCs intended for TCR sequencing were cryopreserved in liquid nitrogen and thawed later in a water bath at 37 degrees C. The sorted or isolated CD4+, CD8+ and CD8+ TEMRA cells had a purity of 90% or higher.

The source material was CD4+ T cells from PBMCs. The chain uses TRBV28 and TRBJ2-1; TRBD2 could be the D gene, as 5 bases match. The sequence was collected from a human donor in good health. The DNA reads as follows: TGTGCCAGCAGTTTGGCAGCGGCCGCCTACAATGAGCAGTTCTTC. This encodes CASSLAAAAYNEQFF.